These 30 T cell receptor beta chains share one sample of origin, sequenced in a study of blood T cell repertoires in COVID-19. Method: immunoSEQ multiplex PCR; TCRdb's copy keeps in-frame clones and lacks some. Of around 150,000 clones listed, approximately 87% are singletons. Source material: peripheral blood. The receptors shown here come from a woman between 65 and 79 years old with COVID-19, enrolled during active disease.

The CDR3 DNA sequence: TGTGCCAGCAGCTTAGGCGGGGACAGGGGGCGTCGGGAGCAGTACTTC. This sequence encodes CASSLGGDRGRREQYF. V usage is TRBV11-1 and J usage is TRBJ2-7; TRBD1 aligns across 12 bases. V was pared by 1 base and J by 7 bases, with 8 bases of the junction left unmatched. The CDR3 sequence is 16 residues long. Germline V lookup: CDR1 SGHAT, CDR2 FQDESV (reference sequence). The full variable domain, its missing parts supplied by reference TRBV11-1 and TRBJ2-7, is EAEVAQSPRYKITEKSQAVAFWCDPISGHATLYWYRQILGQGPELLVQFQDESVVDDSQLPKDRFSAERLKGVDSTLKIQPAELGDSAMYLCASSLGGDRGRREQYFGPGTRLTVT.

V usage is TRBV10-3 and J usage is TRBJ2-5; the D gene is possibly TRBD1 (5 bases). Germline lookup yields CDR1 ENHRY and CDR2 SYGVKD. V dropped 7 bases and J dropped 1 base, with 10 bases sitting between them. The CDR3 contains 13 residues. CDR3 coding DNA: TGTGCCATCACCACAGGACCCCAAGAGACCCAGTACTTC. This gives the protein CAITTGPQETQYF.

Here the CDR3 reads CASSQDISGFSYNSPLHF. Here the CDR3 DNA reads TGCGCCAGCAGCCAAGATATTTCGGGTTTCTCCTATAATTCACCCCTCCACTTT. V and J are TRBV4-1 and TRBJ1-6; no clear D. Germline loops: CDR1 MGHRA, CDR2 YSYEKL. Trimming shortened V by 0 bases and J by 0 bases, and 12 bases separated the two germline ends. The CDR3 has 18 residues.

J is TRBJ1-2 and V is TRBV6-1; tentatively, D is TRBD1 (5 bases). Germline CDR1 MNHNS, CDR2 SASEGT. Trimming took off 5 bases at V and 4 bases at J, with 17 bases between the two ends. The CDR3 totals 15 residues. The CDR3 region has the DNA TGTGCCAGCAGTCCTAATGGGGCAGTAGGCTATGGCTACACCTTC. This translates into CASSPNGAVGYGYTF.

V is TRBV7-8 and J is TRBJ1-3; TRBD1 agrees at 8 bases. The V gene end was trimmed by 5 bases and the J gene end by 4 bases; junction bases not matched to a gene: 7. CDR3 size: 15 residues. Germline V gene sequence: CDR1 SGHVS, CDR2 FQNEAQ. The CDR3 loop reads CASSPTGTGGNTIYF. The DNA of the CDR3 is TGTGCCAGCAGCCCGACCGGGACAGGAGGAAACACCATATATTTT.

This rearrangement joins TRBV5-1 to TRBJ2-3, with D possibly matching TRBD1 (7 bases). The CDR3 is 14 amino acids. Germline CDR1 SGHRS, CDR2 YFSETQ. V was shortened by 4 bases and J by 5 bases, with 14 bases between the two germline ends. CDR3 DNA: TGCGCCAGCAGCCCAGGGGGGCCTGGAGATACGCAGTATTTT. Translated: CASSPGGPGDTQYF.

The J gene is TRBJ1-1, the V gene TRBV4-1; 7 bases match TRBD1. The CDR3 has 15 amino acids. V was pared by 0 bases and J by 5 bases, with 6 bases of the junction left unmatched. Germline V gene sequence: CDR1 MGHRA, CDR2 YSYEKL. Written as DNA, the CDR3 is TGCGCCAGCAGCCAAGATAGTAACAGGGGAACTGAAGCTTTCTTT. Residues: CASSQDSNRGTEAFF.

The chain has TRBV5-1 and TRBJ1-2; D uncertain. CDR1 and CDR2 (germline): SGHRS, YFSETQ. The CDR3 length is 16 residues. V dropped 6 bases and J dropped 0 bases, with 18 bases sitting between them. For the CDR3, the DNA is TGCGCCAGCACCGAAAAAGTGACAAATACTAACTATGGCTACACCTTC. This codes for CASTEKVTNTNYGYTF.

CDR3 nucleotides: TGTGCCAGCAGTTTACCGGTGGGCAAGAACACTGAAGCTTTCTTT. This sequence encodes CASSLPVGKNTEAFF. This chain uses TRBV28 with TRBJ1-1; D gene uncertain. In germline, CDR1 is MDHEN, CDR2 SYDVKM. V was clipped by 2 bases and J by 1 base, with 11 bases between them. This CDR3 region has 15 residues.

This sequence joins TRBV30 and TRBJ1-5, with TRBD1 as a possible D gene (6 bases). V was clipped by 1 base and J by 4 bases, with 8 bases between them. This CDR3 contains 13 residues. Germline CDR1 reads GTSNPN; CDR2 reads SVGIG (reference sequence). This CDR3 reads CAWSGGPNQPQHF. The CDR3 bases are TGTGCCTGGAGTGGGGGGCCTAATCAGCCCCAGCATTTT.

The chain combines TRBV28 with TRBJ1-5, with D maybe TRBD1 (6 bases). Germline V gene lookup returns CDR1 MDHEN and CDR2 SYDVKM. The CDR3 contains 14 residues. V dropped 5 bases and J dropped 7 bases, with 15 bases sitting between them. The CDR3 protein is CASSPVGGRQPQHF. The CDR3 DNA is TGTGCCAGCAGTCCCGTGGGGGGGCGACAGCCCCAGCATTTT.

V is TRBV3-1 (or the pseudogene TRBV3-2) and J is TRBJ1-5, with D tentatively TRBD1 (5 bases). The CDR3 extends over 14 amino acids. V lost 0 bases to trimming and J lost 10 bases, with 13 bases between them. Germline V CDR1 and CDR2: LGHDT, YNNKEL (reference sequence). CDR3 sequence: CASSQESAGGPQHF. CDR3 coding DNA: TGTGCCAGCAGCCAAGAATCGGCGGGGGGACCCCAGCATTTT.

The V and J genes are TRBV28 and TRBJ1-2, with a possible D match to TRBD1 (6 bases). CDR1 is MDHEN and CDR2 is SYDVKM in the germline V gene. This CDR3 is built from 14 residues. V was cut by 7 bases and J by 4 bases, with 16 bases left in between. For the CDR3, the DNA is TGTGCCAGCACCCTTGCAGGGGTCGTCTATGGCTACACCTTC. Its protein product is CASTLAGVVYGYTF.

The V call is TRBV5-4, the J call TRBJ1-3, with D tentatively TRBD1 (5 bases). The CDR3 runs 14 residues. The ends were cut back, 3 bases at V and 4 bases at J, with 11 bases in the middle. Per the germline V gene, CDR1 is SGHNT and CDR2 is YYREEE (reference sequence). Written as DNA, the CDR3 is TGTGCCAGCAGCTCCCGGGACTCCGGAAACACCATATATTTT. Translated, it gives CASSSRDSGNTIYF.

This rearrangement joins TRBV5-6 to TRBJ2-7, with 10 bases lining up with TRBD2. Germline trimming cut 3 bases from V and 2 bases from J; bases unmatched to any gene: 5. The CDR3 is 15 amino acids. Germline V gene lookup returns CDR1 SGHDT and CDR2 YYEEEE. The CDR3: CASSSTSGVPYEQYF. DNA for the CDR3: TGTGCCAGCAGCTCTACTAGCGGGGTGCCCTACGAGCAGTACTTC.

The V gene is TRBV28, the J gene TRBJ2-2, with no clear D. CDR1 is MDHEN and CDR2 is SYDVKM in the germline V gene. This CDR3 region has 14 residues. V lost 3 bases, J lost 4 bases, and 9 bases lay in between. The DNA of the CDR3 is TGTGCCAGCAGTTTGGGCCCGGCCACCGGGGAGCTGTTTTTT. Protein sequence: CASSLGPATGELFF. Together with reference TRBV28 and TRBJ2-2, the CDR3 gives the full variable domain: DVKVTQSSRYLVKRTGEKVFLECVQDMDHENMFWYRQDPGLGLRLIYFSYDVKMKEKGDIPEGYSVSREKKERFSLILESASTNQTSMYLCASSLGPATGELFFGEGSRLTVL.

The count of this clone is one. The gene calls are TRBV6-2 or TRBV6-3 and TRBJ1-2; D remains ambiguous. The CDR3 contains 15 residues. V gave up 0 bases and J gave up 5 bases, with 13 bases separating them. Germline CDR1 reads MNHEY; CDR2 reads SVGEGT. The CDR3 reads CASSYSPRVYYGYTF. Here the CDR3 DNA reads TGTGCCAGCAGTTACTCGCCCCGGGTGTATTATGGCTACACCTTC.

This chain uses TRBV9 with TRBJ2-1; 9 nucleotides agree with TRBD1. V lost 4 bases and J lost 1; bases outside the gene matches: 9. The CDR3 sequence is 17 residues long. Germline CDR1 and CDR2: SGDLS and YYNGEE. CDR3 nucleotide sequence: TGTGCCAGCAGCTCCAAGGGACAGGGATATTCCTACAATGAGCAGTTCTTC. Amino acids: CASSSKGQGYSYNEQFF.

The V gene is TRBV24-1, the J gene TRBJ2-1; 11 nucleotides line up with TRBD1. CDR1 KGHDR and CDR2 SFDVKD come from the germline V gene. The CDR3 runs 18 residues. The trim removed 3 bases at V and 0 bases at J, leaving 6 bases unmatched. The CDR3 protein is CATSDTPGTGGSYNEQFF. Here the CDR3 DNA reads TGTGCCACCAGTGATACGCCCGGGACAGGGGGCTCCTACAATGAGCAGTTCTTC.

The genes are TRBV7-9 and TRBJ1-5; TRBD1 might be the D (5 bases). Germline CDR1 reads SEHNR; CDR2 reads FQNEAQ (reference sequence). Trimming shortened V by 8 bases and J by 7 bases, and 18 bases separated the two germline ends. The length of the CDR3 is 14 residues. The chain's CDR3 is CASSGGAVSQPQHF. CDR3 sequence (DNA): TGTGCCAGCTCGGGTGGGGCGGTTAGCCAGCCCCAGCATTTT. Supplemented by reference TRBV7-9 and TRBJ1-5, the full variable domain reads DTGVSQNPRHKITKRGQNVTFRCDPISEHNRLYWYRQTLGQGPEFLTYFQNEAQLEKSRLLSDRFSAERPKGSFSTLEIQRTEQGDSAMYLCASSGGAVSQPQHFGDGTRLSIL.

This clone has just one count. This sequence joins TRBV28 and TRBJ1-2, with TRBD1 matching over 8 bases. Losses at the gene ends were 11 bases for V and 4 bases for J; bases not matched to a gene: 9. Germline CDR1 and CDR2: MDHEN and SYDVKM. This CDR3 contains 13 residues. CDR3 coding DNA: TGTGCCGCCACTTCAGGGGGCATCTATGGCTACACCTTC. As protein: CAATSGGIYGYTF.

CDR3 nucleotide sequence: TGTGCCAGCAGCCTTAGCGGGGGGGATACGCAGTATTTT. Translated: CASSLSGGDTQYF. V usage is TRBV7-8 and J usage is TRBJ2-3; 10 positions match TRBD2. Germline trimming cut 5 bases from V and 6 bases from J; bases unmatched to any gene: 2. CDR3 length: 13 amino acids. Germline assignment: CDR1 SGHVS and CDR2 FQNEAQ.

This clone was counted once. V gene TRBV11-2 combines with J gene TRBJ2-5; the D gene is possibly TRBD2 (6 bases). V was trimmed by 0 bases and J by 5 bases, leaving 13 bases between them. Germline V gene lookup returns CDR1 SGHAT and CDR2 FQNNGV. This CDR3 is built from 15 residues. CDR3: CASSLDYGSWETQYF. The CDR3 DNA follows: TGTGCCAGCAGCTTAGATTACGGGAGCTGGGAGACCCAGTACTTC.

The V call is TRBV2, the J call TRBJ1-2; 7 nucleotides match TRBD1. Germline lookup yields CDR1 SNHLY and CDR2 FYNNEI. The CDR3 runs 13 residues. V was pared by 8 bases and J by 7 bases, with 10 bases of the junction left unmatched. The CDR3 region has the DNA TGTGCCAGCGCGGGACAGAGAGGACTTGGCTACACCTTC. Translating it yields CASAGQRGLGYTF.

The chain carries TRBV19 and TRBJ2-7; 10 bases align to TRBD1. The germline CDR1 and CDR2 sequences are LNHDA and SQIVND (reference sequence). There are 16 residues in the CDR3. J gave up 0 bases and V 6 bases, and 8 bases lay outside the gene matches. This chain's CDR3 is CASSPAGQGNSYEQYF. DNA of the CDR3: TGTGCCAGTAGCCCCGCGGGACAGGGGAACTCCTACGAGCAGTACTTC.

The genes are TRBV30 and TRBJ2-2; D is possibly TRBD1 (6 bases). The CDR3 loop spans 15 amino acids. Germline V gene sequence: CDR1 GTSNPN, CDR2 SVGIG (reference sequence). V dropped 8 bases and J dropped 4 bases, with 20 bases sitting between them. CDR3 sequence reads: CAADRPQLTTGELFF. The CDR3 nucleotides read TGTGCCGCGGACAGACCACAACTTACCACCGGGGAGCTGTTTTTT.

The rearrangement uses TRBV7-2 and TRBJ1-4, with D possibly being TRBD1 (5 bases). V was trimmed by 0 bases and J by 8 bases, leaving 13 bases between them. Germline CDR1 is SGHTA and CDR2 is FQGNSA. This CDR3 comprises 15 residues. CDR3 amino acids: CASSLAGVDGEKLFF. The CDR3 bases are TGTGCCAGCAGCTTAGCAGGGGTCGACGGGGAAAAACTGTTTTTT.

The genes are TRBV23-1 and TRBJ1-6; D is unclear. TRBV23-1 is an ORF; its function is uncertain. The CDR3 loop spans 19 amino acids. Trimming shortened V by 0 bases and J by 9 bases, and 24 bases separated the two germline ends. The CDR3 protein is CASSQSEARRQPSRSPLHF. CDR3 sequence (DNA): TGCGCCAGCAGTCAATCGGAAGCCCGACGACAACCCTCGCGTTCACCCCTCCACTTT.

This chain connects TRBV27 to TRBJ2-1; 14 nucleotides match TRBD2. The V gene end was trimmed by 5 bases and the J gene end by 6 bases; junction bases not matched to a gene: 3. This CDR3 region has 15 residues. Germline lookup yields CDR1 MNHEY and CDR2 SMNVEV (reference sequence). The CDR3 DNA follows: TGTGCCAGCAGTCTGGGACTAGCGGGGGTCAATGAGCAGTTCTTC. It specifies CASSLGLAGVNEQFF.

V gene TRBV18 combines with J gene TRBJ2-2; the match to TRBD1 covers 7 bases. V gave up 3 bases and J gave up 0 bases; unmatched junction bases: 4. This CDR3 contains 16 residues. Germline CDR1 and CDR2: KGHSH and LQKENI. CDR3 nucleotide sequence: TGTGCCAGCTCACCGGGACAGCTTGCGAACACCGGGGAGCTGTTTTTT. The encoded protein is CASSPGQLANTGELFF.